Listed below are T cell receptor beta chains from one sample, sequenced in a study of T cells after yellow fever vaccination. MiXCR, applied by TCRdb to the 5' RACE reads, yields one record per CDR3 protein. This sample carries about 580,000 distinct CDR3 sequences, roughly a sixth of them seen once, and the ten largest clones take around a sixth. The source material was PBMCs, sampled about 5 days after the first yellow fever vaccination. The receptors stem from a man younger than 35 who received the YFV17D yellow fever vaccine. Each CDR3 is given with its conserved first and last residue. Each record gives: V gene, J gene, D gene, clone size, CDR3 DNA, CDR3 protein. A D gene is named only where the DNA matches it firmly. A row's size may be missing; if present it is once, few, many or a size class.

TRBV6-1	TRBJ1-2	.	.	TGTGCCAGCAGTCAAGCGAGACAGGAACACTATGGCTACACCTTC	CASSQARQEHYGYTF
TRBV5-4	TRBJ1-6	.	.	TGTGCCAGCAGGCCCGATAATTCACCCCTCCACTTT	CASRPDNSPLHF
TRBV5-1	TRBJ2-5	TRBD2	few	TGCGCCAGCAGGTTTACTAGCGGGGAAGAGACCCAGTACTTC	CASRFTSGEETQYF
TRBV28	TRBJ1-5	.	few	TGTGCCAGCACCGAGGAGGTTGCGCCCCAGCATTTT	CASTEEVAPQHF
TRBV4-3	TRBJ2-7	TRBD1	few	TGCGCCAGCAGCCAGGAACCGACCGGGACAGTATACGAGCAGTACTTC	CASSQEPTGTVYEQYF
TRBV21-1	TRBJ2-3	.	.	TGTGCCAGCAGCAAAAACGGGACTGCTCCTAGCACAGATACGCAGTATTTT	CASSKNGTAPSTDTQYF
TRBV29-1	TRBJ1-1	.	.	TGCAGCGCCATTCCCTTGGGGGTGGTCACTGAAGCTTTCTTT	CSAIPLGVVTEAFF
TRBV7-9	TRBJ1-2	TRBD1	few	TGTGCCAGCAGCTTAGTAGGGACAGGGATGCTCTATGGCTACACCTTC	CASSLVGTGMLYGYTF
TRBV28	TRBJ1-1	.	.	TGTGCCAGCAAGGTGGGGGGGGCCGCTGATACTGAAGCTTTCTTT	CASKVGGAADTEAFF
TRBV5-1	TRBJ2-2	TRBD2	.	TGCGCCGCCGGGGGGGCGAACACCGGGGAGCTGTTTTTT	CAAGGANTGELFF
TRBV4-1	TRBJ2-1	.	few	TGCGCCAGCAGCCATTTCAATGAGCAGTTCTTC	CASSHFNEQFF
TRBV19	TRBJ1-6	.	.	TGTGCCAGCCGAAGACAGATCCTTAATTCACCCCTCCACTTT	CASRRQILNSPLHF
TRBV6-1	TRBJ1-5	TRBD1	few	TGTGCCAGCAGCTCCCTCAGGGGGGTGGGTCAGCCCCAGCATTTT	CASSSLRGVGQPQHF
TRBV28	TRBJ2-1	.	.	TGTGCCAGCACCTTGGACACTTACAATGAGCAGTTCTTC	CASTLDTYNEQFF
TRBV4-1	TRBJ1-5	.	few	TGCGCCAGCAGTCTAGTTGAGAATAGGAGCAATCAGCCCCAGCATTTT	CASSLVENRSNQPQHF
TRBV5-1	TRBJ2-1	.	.	TGCGCCAGCAGCTCCGGTGGGGGCCTCTCCTACAATGAGCAGTTCTTC	CASSSGGGLSYNEQFF
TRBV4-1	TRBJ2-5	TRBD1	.	TGCGCCAGCAGCCGGACCTCGACAGGGGGCGAGACCCAGTACTTC	CASSRTSTGGETQYF
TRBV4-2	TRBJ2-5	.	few	TGTGCCAGCAGCCAAGCCTCCGGGACCCAAGAGACCCAGTACTTC	CASSQASGTQETQYF
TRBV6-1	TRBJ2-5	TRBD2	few	TGTGCCAGCAGCAATAGCGGGGGCCCCGTGGCCCAGTACTTC	CASSNSGGPVAQYF
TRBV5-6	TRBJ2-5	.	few	TGTGCCAGCAGCTTGGCCAGAACTGTGGGGGAGCAAGAGACCCAGTACTTC	CASSLARTVGEQETQYF
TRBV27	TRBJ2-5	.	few	TGTGCCAGCACTAGCTTAGGGCGGGAAGAGACCCAGTACTTC	CASTSLGREETQYF
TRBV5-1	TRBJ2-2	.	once	TGCGCCAGCAGCTTGTCACCGAACCGGTACACCGGGGAGCTGTTTTTT	CASSLSPNRYTGELFF
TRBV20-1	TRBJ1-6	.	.	TGCAGTGCTACCTTCTTAGAGGGTGGTTCACCCCTCCACTTT	CSATFLEGGSPLHF
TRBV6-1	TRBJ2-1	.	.	TGTGCCAGCCTCCCCGGGACACTACGGTATGAGCAGTTCTTC	CASLPGTLRYEQFF
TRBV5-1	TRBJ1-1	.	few	TGCGCCAGCAGCTATGGAGCTGGGACTGAAGCTTTCTTT	CASSYGAGTEAFF
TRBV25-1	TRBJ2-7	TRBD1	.	TGTGCCAGCAGTGATAGGGACAGGCTACACGAGCAGTACTTC	CASSDRDRLHEQYF
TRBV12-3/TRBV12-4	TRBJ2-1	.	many	TGTGCCAGCAGTTTGGGTAGAAGGTCCTACAATGAGCAGTTCTTC	CASSLGRRSYNEQFF
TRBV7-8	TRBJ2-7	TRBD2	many	TGTGCCAGCAGCGCAAGCGGACTAGCGGGGGCAGACGAGCAGTACTTC	CASSASGLAGADEQYF
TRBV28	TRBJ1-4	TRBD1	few	TGTGCCAGCAGGCCCCGGACAGGGAGGTTAGAAAAACTGTTTTTT	CASRPRTGRLEKLFF
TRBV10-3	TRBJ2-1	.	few	TGTGCCATCAGTGCAGGGGAGTCTTCCTACAATGAGCAGTTCTTC	CAISAGESSYNEQFF
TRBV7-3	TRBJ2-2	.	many	TGTGCCAGCAGCCGCGACAGGTCCGGGGAGCTGTTTTTT	CASSRDRSGELFF
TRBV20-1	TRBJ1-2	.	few	TGCAGTGCTAGAGATCAGGGCAGGGAGCGCTATGGCTACACCTTC	CSARDQGRERYGYTF
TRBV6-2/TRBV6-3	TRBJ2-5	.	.	TGTGCCAGCAGTTACCCCAGGGAGCGGGAAGAGACCCAGTACTTC	CASSYPREREETQYF
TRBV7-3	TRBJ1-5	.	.	TGTGCCAGCAGCCCTACCTCTAATCAGCCCCAGCATTTT	CASSPTSNQPQHF
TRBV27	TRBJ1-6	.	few	TGTGCCAGCAGTCTCACCCGGGACTCTAATTCACCCCTCCACTTT	CASSLTRDSNSPLHF
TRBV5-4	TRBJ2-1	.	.	TGTGCCAGCAGCGTCCGGGACCGAATTTACAATGAGCAGTTCTTC	CASSVRDRIYNEQFF
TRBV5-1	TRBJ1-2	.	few	TGCGCCAGCAGCTTGTCACTAGCTAACTATGGCTACACCTTC	CASSLSLANYGYTF
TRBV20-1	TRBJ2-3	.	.	TGCAGTGCCCCGGACAGCGCAGATACGCAGTATTTT	CSAPDSADTQYF
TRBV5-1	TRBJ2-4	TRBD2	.	TGCGCCAGCAGCTGGACTAGCGGGGGGCGTAGCATTCAGTACTTC	CASSWTSGGRSIQYF
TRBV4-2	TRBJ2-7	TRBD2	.	TGTGCCAGCAGCCAAGGGACTAGCGGGGGGGCCATCGTGCAGTACTTC	CASSQGTSGGAIVQYF
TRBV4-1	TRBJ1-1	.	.	TGCGCCAGCAGCCGGGGGACCCATATGAACACTGAAGCTTTCTTT	CASSRGTHMNTEAFF
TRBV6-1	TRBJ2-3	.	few	TGTGCCAGCAGTGAGGACAGCGTTAGCACAGATACGCAGTATTTT	CASSEDSVSTDTQYF
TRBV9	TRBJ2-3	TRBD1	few	TGTGCCAGCAGCGTAGGGGTCAGGGGGCCCACGGATACGCAGTATTTT	CASSVGVRGPTDTQYF
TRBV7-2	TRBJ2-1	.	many	TGTGCCAGCAGCCCGTACATGGGGAATTCCAATGAGCAGTTCTTC	CASSPYMGNSNEQFF
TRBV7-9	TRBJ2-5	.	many	TGTGCCAGCAGCTTTCCGAGACAGGACCCCCTCAGGGAGACCCAGTACTTC	CASSFPRQDPLRETQYF
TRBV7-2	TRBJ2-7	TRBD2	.	TGTGCCAGCGGGCGGGGGGACGGACCCTACGAGCAGTACTTC	CASGRGDGPYEQYF
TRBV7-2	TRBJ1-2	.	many	TGTGCCAGCAGCGGTTGGGACAAAAGGGTCAGGTGCACCTTC	CASSGWDKRVRCTF
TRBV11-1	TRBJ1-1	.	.	TGTGCCAGCAGATCAGGGTTGTTCACTGAAGCTTTCTTT	CASRSGLFTEAFF
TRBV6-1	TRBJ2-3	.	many	TGTGCCAGCCGTGGGGGGGATACGCAGTATTTT	CASRGGDTQYF
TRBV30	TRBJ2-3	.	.	TGTGCCTGGAGTGTAGGTCTGGGAACTAGCACAGATACGCAGTATTTT	CAWSVGLGTSTDTQYF
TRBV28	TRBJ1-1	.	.	TGTGCCAGCTCACATAGCAGGGGCCGTGGGAACACTGAAGCTTTCTTT	CASSHSRGRGNTEAFF